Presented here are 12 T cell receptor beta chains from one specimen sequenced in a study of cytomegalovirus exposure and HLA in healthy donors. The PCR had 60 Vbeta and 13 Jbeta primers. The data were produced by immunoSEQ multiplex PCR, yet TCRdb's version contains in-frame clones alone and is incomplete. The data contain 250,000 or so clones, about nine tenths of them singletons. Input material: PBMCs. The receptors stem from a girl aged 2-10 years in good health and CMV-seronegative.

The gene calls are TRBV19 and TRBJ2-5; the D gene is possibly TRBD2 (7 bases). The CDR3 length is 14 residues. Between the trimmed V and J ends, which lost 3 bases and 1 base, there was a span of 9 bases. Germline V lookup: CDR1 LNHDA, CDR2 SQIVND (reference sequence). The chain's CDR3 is CASSIGGAQETQYF. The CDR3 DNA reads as TGTGCCAGTAGTATTGGGGGGGCCCAAGAGACCCAGTACTTC. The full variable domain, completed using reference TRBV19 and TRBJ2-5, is DGGITQSPKYLFRKEGQNVTLSCEQNLNHDAMYWYRQDPGQGLRLIYYSQIVNDFQKGDIAEGYSVSREKKESFPLTVTSAQKNPTAFYLCASSIGGAQETQYFGPGTRLLVL.

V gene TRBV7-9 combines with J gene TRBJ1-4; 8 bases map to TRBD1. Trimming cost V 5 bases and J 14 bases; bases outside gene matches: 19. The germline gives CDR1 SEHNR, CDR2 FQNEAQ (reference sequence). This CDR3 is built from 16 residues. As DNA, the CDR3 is TGTGCCAGCAGCGCCCCCCGGACAGGGCAAGCATTTGGTCTGTTTTTT. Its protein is CASSAPRTGQAFGLFF.

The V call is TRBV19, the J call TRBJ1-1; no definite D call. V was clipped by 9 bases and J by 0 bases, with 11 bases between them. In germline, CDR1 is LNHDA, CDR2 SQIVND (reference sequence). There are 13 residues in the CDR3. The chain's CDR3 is CASERRLNTEAFF. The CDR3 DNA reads TGTGCCAGCGAAAGGCGGCTGAACACTGAAGCTTTCTTT.

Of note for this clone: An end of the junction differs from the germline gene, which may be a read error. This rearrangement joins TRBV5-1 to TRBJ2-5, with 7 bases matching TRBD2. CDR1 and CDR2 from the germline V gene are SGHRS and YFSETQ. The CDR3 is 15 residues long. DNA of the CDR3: TGCGCTAGCAGCTTGGGGAGGGATAACCAAGAGACCCAGTACTTC. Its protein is CASSLGRDNQETQYF.

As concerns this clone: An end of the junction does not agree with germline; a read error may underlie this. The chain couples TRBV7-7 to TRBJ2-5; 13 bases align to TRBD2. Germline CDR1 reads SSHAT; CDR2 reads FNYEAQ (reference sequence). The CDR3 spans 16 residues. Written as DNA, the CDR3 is TGTGCTAGCAGCGTACTAGCGGGGGGGCTCTCAGAGACCCAGTACTTC. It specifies CASSVLAGGLSETQYF.

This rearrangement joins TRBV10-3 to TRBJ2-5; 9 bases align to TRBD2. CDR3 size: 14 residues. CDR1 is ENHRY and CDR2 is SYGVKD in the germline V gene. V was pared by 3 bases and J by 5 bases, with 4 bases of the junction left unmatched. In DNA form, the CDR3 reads TGTGCCATCAGTGATGCGACTAGCGGTGAGACCCAGTACTTC. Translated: CAISDATSGETQYF.

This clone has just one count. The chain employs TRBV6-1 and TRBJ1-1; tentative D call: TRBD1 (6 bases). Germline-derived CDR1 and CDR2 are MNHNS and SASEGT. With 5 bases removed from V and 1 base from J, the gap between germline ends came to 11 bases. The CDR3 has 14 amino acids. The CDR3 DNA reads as TGTGCCAGCAGTTCGGACAGAACGAACACTGAAGCTTTCTTT. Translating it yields CASSSDRTNTEAFF.

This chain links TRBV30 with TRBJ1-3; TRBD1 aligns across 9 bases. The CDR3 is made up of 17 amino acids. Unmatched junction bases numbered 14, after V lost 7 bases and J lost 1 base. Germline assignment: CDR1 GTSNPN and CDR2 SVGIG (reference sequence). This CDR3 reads CAYQIGTGKVSGNTIYF. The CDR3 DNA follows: TGTGCCTACCAAATCGGGACAGGGAAAGTGTCTGGAAACACCATATATTTT.

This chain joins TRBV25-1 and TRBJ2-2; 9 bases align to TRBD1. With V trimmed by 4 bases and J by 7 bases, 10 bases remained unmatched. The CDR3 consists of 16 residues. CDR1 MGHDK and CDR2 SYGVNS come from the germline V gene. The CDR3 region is CASSGSGTGISGELFF. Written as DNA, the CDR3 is TGTGCCAGCAGTGGCTCTGGGACAGGGATAAGCGGGGAGCTGTTTTTT.

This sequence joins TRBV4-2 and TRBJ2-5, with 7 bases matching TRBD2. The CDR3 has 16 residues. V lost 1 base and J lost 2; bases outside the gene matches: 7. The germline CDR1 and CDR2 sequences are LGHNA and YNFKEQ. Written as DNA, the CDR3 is TGTGCCAGCAGCCAAGTGGCTAGCGGCATTCAAGAGACCCAGTACTTC. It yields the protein CASSQVASGIQETQYF.

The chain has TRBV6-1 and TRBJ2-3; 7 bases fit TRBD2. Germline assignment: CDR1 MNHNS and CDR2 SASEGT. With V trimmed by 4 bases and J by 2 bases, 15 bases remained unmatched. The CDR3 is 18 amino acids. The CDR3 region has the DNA TGTGCCAGCAGTGGGAGGGAGAGGTGGGGAGGGCTCACAGATACGCAGTATTTT. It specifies CASSGRERWGGLTDTQYF.

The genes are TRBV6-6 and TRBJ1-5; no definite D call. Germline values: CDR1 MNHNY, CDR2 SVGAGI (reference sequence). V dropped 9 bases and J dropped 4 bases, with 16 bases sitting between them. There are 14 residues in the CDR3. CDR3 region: CASTLGTDNQPQHF. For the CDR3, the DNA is TGTGCCAGTACCCTTGGCACCGATAATCAGCCCCAGCATTTT.